The present TCR beta chain was sequenced within a study of blood T cell repertoires in COVID-19. The wider study: PBMCs, B-cell-depleted T cells, or T cells were the source of the cDNA or gDNA that made up the material.

As originally analysed: Amplification from reference gene primers served as the basis for estimated nucleated cell counts. Measured with immunoSEQ multiplex PCR; TCRdb has only the in-frame clones, and not every one. V, J and clone size are those of that table, while D and trimming were read from the DNA. The sample includes roughly 380,000 clones, approximately 90% seen only once; the top ten take roughly 1.6%. The TCR sequence derives from a woman in her 40s with COVID-19, enrolled during active disease. The sequenced material came from peripheral blood.

DNA for the CDR3: TGTGCCAGCAGTACGAGCGGCCTGGTAGCCCAGTACTTC. This gives the protein CASSTSGLVAQYF. The V gene is TRBV12-3 or TRBV12-4, the J gene TRBJ2-5; D may be TRBD2 (5 bases). V lost 5 bases to trimming and J lost 9 bases, with 16 bases between them. The CDR3 has 13 amino acids.